The 23 T cell receptor beta chains in this list originate from one sample, sequenced in a study of CD8 T cells in ankylosing spondylitis. General study results and limits: Ankylosing spondylitis blood seemed to carry a telltale TCR beta motif made of roughly eight highly homologous variants.

Their specific antigens are unknown. TCRdb re-called the 5' RACE reads with MiXCR, one entry per CDR3 protein. The repertoire has 400,000 to 450,000 distinct CDR3 sequences, 15% to 20% of them found once; the top ten carry about 0.94%. Sequenced input: blood, either unsorted or a sorted T cell fraction (not recorded which). The receptors derive from a male donor with ankylosing spondylitis.

This clonotype was observed a handful of times. This chain uses TRBV3-1 with TRBJ1-1; TRBD1 might be the D (5 bases). The CDR3 has 15 amino acids. Germline CDR1 is LGHDT and CDR2 is YNNKEL (reference sequence). With 5 bases removed from V and 1 base from J, the gap between germline ends came to 14 bases. The CDR3 region has the DNA TGTGCCAGCAGCAACTGGACATTTCGGAACACTGAAGCTTTCTTT. Encoded protein: CASSNWTFRNTEAFF.

This rearrangement joins TRBV20-1 to TRBJ1-1; no reliable D call. This CDR3 comprises 11 residues. Looked up from germline, CDR1 is DFQATT and CDR2 is SNEGSKA (reference sequence). The CDR3, as DNA: TGCAGGGCCGCGGGGTACACTGAAGCTTTCTTT. Amino acid sequence: CRAAGYTEAFF.

The V call is TRBV3-1, the J call TRBJ2-3, with 8 positions matching TRBD2. V was pared by 2 bases and J by 6 bases, with 7 bases of the junction left unmatched. The germline V gene has CDR1 LGHDT and CDR2 YNNKEL (reference sequence). The CDR3 runs to 15 residues. The CDR3 is CASSQTGLGADTQYF. CDR3 nucleotide sequence: TGTGCCAGCAGCCAAACGGGACTAGGAGCGGATACGCAGTATTTT.

This clonotype was seen only a few times. The rearrangement links TRBV20-1 to TRBJ2-3, with no clear D. The CDR3 sequence is 12 residues long. Deletions cut 6 bases from V and 2 bases from J, with 9 bases between. CDR1 is DFQATT, CDR2 SNEGSKA, per germline (reference sequence). The CDR3 protein is CSAPGTTDTQYF. The CDR3 DNA is TGCAGTGCCCCGGGTACCACAGATACGCAGTATTTT.

The table lists this clonotype with a few counts. J is TRBJ2-3 and V is TRBV7-3; D is uncertain. This CDR3 is 13 amino acids long. V lost 4 bases and J 2 bases, leaving 7 bases between the germline ends. Germline CDR1 is SGHTA and CDR2 is FQGTGA. The CDR3 spells CASSSRPTDTQYF. The CDR3 DNA is TGTGCCAGCAGCTCCCGACCCACAGATACGCAGTATTTT. The full variable domain, its missing parts supplied by reference TRBV7-3 and TRBJ2-3, is GAGVSQTPSNKVTEKGKYVELRCDPISGHTALYWYRQSLGQGPEFLIYFQGTGAADDSGLPNDRFFAVRPEGSVSTLKIQRTERGDSAVYLCASSSRPTDTQYFGPGTRLTVL.

This clonotype was seen only a few times. The chain combines TRBV18 with TRBJ2-4; 10 nucleotides agree with TRBD2. CDR3 length: 17 amino acids. Germline V gene sequence: CDR1 KGHSH, CDR2 LQKENI. With V trimmed by 2 bases and J by 2 bases, 6 bases remained unmatched. The CDR3 loop is CASSPASGGAPKNIQYF. CDR3 coding DNA: TGTGCCAGCTCACCAGCCAGCGGGGGGGCACCCAAAAACATTCAGTACTTC.

A few counts support this clonotype. The chain links TRBV5-1 to TRBJ2-1; 7 positions agree with TRBD2. CDR3 length equals 14 residues. Germline V gene sequence: CDR1 SGHRS, CDR2 YFSETQ. J was trimmed by 4 bases and V by 1 base; bases with no gene match: 2. The DNA of the CDR3 is TGCGCCAGCAGCTTGCTAGCGGAGTACAATGAGCAGTTCTTC. Amino acids: CASSLLAEYNEQFF.

This CDR3 is CASSQDIGGADSGANVLTF. The CDR3 DNA reads as TGCGCCAGCAGCCAAGATATAGGTGGTGCGGACTCTGGGGCCAACGTCCTGACTTTC. The V call is TRBV4-3, the J call TRBJ2-6; D not certain. The V end lost 0 bases, the J end lost 0 bases, and 15 bases lay between the germline ends. This CDR3 spans 19 amino acids. From germline, CDR1 is LGHNA and CDR2 YSLEER.

CDR3 amino acids: CAISESWGSPLHF. CDR3 DNA: TGTGCCATCAGTGAGTCTTGGGGTTCACCCCTCCACTTT. J is TRBJ1-6 and V is TRBV10-3; D ambiguous. Germline loops: CDR1 ENHRY, CDR2 SYGVKD. CDR3 length: 13 residues. Trimming stripped 0 bases from V and 9 bases from J, with 6 bases between.

This clonotype was counted only a few times. The chain links TRBV5-1 to TRBJ2-4; no clear D. This CDR3 has 15 amino acids. CDR1 and CDR2 from the germline V gene are SGHRS and YFSETQ. Trimming pared 2 bases from V and 0 bases from J, leaving 9 bases between. CDR3 sequence reads: CASSFEVRAKNIQYF. The CDR3 DNA is TGCGCCAGCAGCTTTGAGGTACGAGCCAAAAACATTCAGTACTTC.

The chain is built from TRBV24-1 and TRBJ2-1; D is possibly TRBD2 (6 bases). The CDR3 consists of 17 residues. The germline V gene encodes CDR1 KGHDR and CDR2 SFDVKD. V lost 4 bases, J lost 5 bases, and 20 bases lay in between. The CDR3 spells CATSETTRSGRNNEQFF. CDR3 nucleotide sequence: TGTGCCACCAGTGAAACGACTAGATCGGGAAGGAACAATGAGCAGTTCTTC.

This clonotype came up a few times. The rearrangement links TRBV4-2 to TRBJ1-1; TRBD1 aligns across 8 bases. Trimming cost V 2 bases and J 1 base; bases outside gene matches: 3. The CDR3 extends over 15 amino acids. Germline CDR1 reads LGHNA; CDR2 reads YNFKEQ. This CDR3 reads CASSQRTGRNTEAFF. CDR3 DNA: TGTGCCAGCAGCCAACGGACAGGGCGGAACACTGAAGCTTTCTTT.

This sequence joins TRBV12-3 or TRBV12-4 and TRBJ2-5; no definite D call. The V end lost 2 bases, the J end lost 5 bases, and 12 bases lay between the germline ends. This CDR3 has 14 residues. The CDR3 coding sequence is TGTGCCAGCAGTTTATTGGACCCGAGGGAGACCCAGTACTTC. Translation: CASSLLDPRETQYF.

This clonotype was detected only a few times. This chain connects TRBV5-6 to TRBJ2-3, with a tentative D call TRBD1 (5 bases). V lost 3 bases to trimming and J lost 6 bases, with 14 bases between them. CDR1 SGHDT and CDR2 YYEEEE come from the germline V gene. The CDR3 spans 14 residues. The CDR3: CASSYRRPGDTQYF. The CDR3 nucleotides read TGTGCCAGCAGCTACAGGCGCCCCGGGGATACGCAGTATTTT.

This sequence joins TRBV7-2 and TRBJ2-3; tentatively, D is TRBD2 (7 bases). The CDR3 loop spans 17 amino acids. The germline CDR1 and CDR2 sequences are SGHTA and FQGNSA. V was cut by 1 base and J by 0 bases, with 14 bases left in between. CDR3 region: CASSLGWAGASTDTQYF. As DNA, the CDR3 is TGTGCCAGCAGCTTAGGTTGGGCGGGGGCGAGCACAGATACGCAGTATTTT.

This clonotype was observed a few times. The CDR3 DNA follows: TGTGCCAGCAGTGAAGCGGGGCTCGGCGAAAAACTGTTTTTT. Its translation: CASSEAGLGEKLFF. The V gene is TRBV2, the J gene TRBJ1-4; tentative D call: TRBD1 (5 bases). This CDR3 is 14 amino acids long. The germline V and J ends were trimmed by 0 bases and 8 bases, with 10 bases remaining between them. Germline V gene data show CDR1 as SNHLY and CDR2 as FYNNEI.

The gene calls are TRBV7-9 and TRBJ2-7; 9 bases agree with TRBD1. Germline CDR1 is SEHNR and CDR2 is FQNEAQ (reference sequence). V shed 4 bases and J 5 bases; nucleotides not matched to a gene: 12. CDR3 size: 16 residues. CDR3 protein: CASSSSGGTGRDEQYF. The CDR3 DNA is TGTGCCAGCAGCTCATCCGGGGGGACAGGGAGGGACGAGCAGTACTTC.

The chain recombines TRBV20-1 with TRBJ1-5; D remains unclear. Trimming took off 1 base at V and 0 bases at J, with 10 bases between the two ends. The CDR3 covers 15 residues. The germline V gene has CDR1 DFQATT and CDR2 SNEGSKA (reference sequence). CDR3 nucleotides: TGCAGTGCTAGAGGAAGTGACTTTAGCAATCAGCCCCAGCATTTT. Translated, it gives CSARGSDFSNQPQHF.

This chain joins TRBV12-3 or TRBV12-4 and TRBJ2-1; 10 positions agree with TRBD2. After removal of 5 bases from V and 10 bases from J, the junction contained 11 bases not matched to a gene. This CDR3 is 15 amino acids long. The CDR3 is CASSIRTSGQGEQFF. The DNA for the CDR3 is TGTGCCAGCAGTATTCGGACTAGCGGTCAGGGGGAGCAGTTCTTC.

This clonotype was counted between two and nine times. The chain is built from TRBV20-1 and TRBJ2-7; tentative D call: TRBD1 (5 bases). V lost 3 bases and J 2 bases, leaving 14 bases between the germline ends. Germline V gene lookup returns CDR1 DFQATT and CDR2 SNEGSKA (reference sequence). CDR3 length: 14 amino acids. DNA for the CDR3: TGCAGTGCTAGGTTTAGGGGAAGCGCCTACGAGCAGTACTTC. Translated: CSARFRGSAYEQYF.

This clonotype was counted a few times. The chain combines TRBV6-5 with TRBJ1-6; TRBD1 is a possible D gene (6 bases). The CDR3 loop spans 18 amino acids. V dropped 0 bases and J dropped 0 bases, with 12 bases sitting between them. Per the germline V gene, CDR1 is MNHEY and CDR2 is SVGAGI. The DNA of the CDR3 is TGTGCCAGCAGTTACTCGGACAGCAGGAGCTCCTATAATTCACCCCTCCACTTT. This translates into CASSYSDSRSSYNSPLHF.

The chain is built from TRBV4-2 and TRBJ2-3; TRBD2 is a possible D gene (6 bases). Germline loops: CDR1 LGHNA, CDR2 YNFKEQ. Trimming took 5 bases from V and 0 from J, leaving 15 bases between them. The CDR3 runs 16 residues. The DNA for the CDR3 is TGTGCCAGCAGCGGGGGGAAGAAGTCTAGCACAGATACGCAGTATTTT. It translates to CASSGGKKSSTDTQYF.

This chain connects TRBV30 to TRBJ1-2; a possible D gene is TRBD1 (5 bases). The CDR3 runs to 12 residues. Trimming shortened V by 4 bases and J by 3 bases, and 9 bases separated the two germline ends. Germline-derived CDR1 and CDR2 are GTSNPN and SVGIG (reference sequence). CDR3 sequence reads: CAWTGYDYGYTF. CDR3 nucleotide sequence: TGTGCCTGGACAGGGTACGACTATGGCTACACCTTC.